The entry that follows covers one T cell receptor beta chain sequence. Germline CDR1 is MGHRA and CDR2 is YSYEKL. The CDR3 consists of 18 residues. V lost 1 base and J 3 bases, leaving 21 bases between the germline ends. This entry belongs to a study of blood T cell repertoires in COVID-19. Turning to the study itself: The United States, Italy and Spain supplied acute and convalescent COVID-19 samples. From T cells, B-cell-depleted T cells, or PBMCs came the material, which was cDNA or gDNA.

In the authors' methods: Amplification with reference gene primers provided the estimates of nucleated cell counts. The assay was immunoSEQ multiplex PCR, and TCRdb's table has in-frame clones only and misses some. For V, J and clone size, that table is used; D and trimming come from the DNA. The data contain 150,000 to 200,000 clones, around nine tenths of them seen just once; the ten biggest clones take up around 13%. Seattle's enrolled individuals joined amid active infection and were then monitored longitudinally. The chain carries TRBV4-1 and TRBJ1-2; a weak D match, TRBD1 (5 bases). Sample: peripheral blood. The origin of this receptor is a woman in her 70s with COVID-19, enrolled during active disease. The DNA of the CDR3 is TGCGCCAGCAGCCAAGTTTTGGCGACAGTTGGTGCTTACTATGGCTACACCTTC. Translation gives CASSQVLATVGAYYGYTF.